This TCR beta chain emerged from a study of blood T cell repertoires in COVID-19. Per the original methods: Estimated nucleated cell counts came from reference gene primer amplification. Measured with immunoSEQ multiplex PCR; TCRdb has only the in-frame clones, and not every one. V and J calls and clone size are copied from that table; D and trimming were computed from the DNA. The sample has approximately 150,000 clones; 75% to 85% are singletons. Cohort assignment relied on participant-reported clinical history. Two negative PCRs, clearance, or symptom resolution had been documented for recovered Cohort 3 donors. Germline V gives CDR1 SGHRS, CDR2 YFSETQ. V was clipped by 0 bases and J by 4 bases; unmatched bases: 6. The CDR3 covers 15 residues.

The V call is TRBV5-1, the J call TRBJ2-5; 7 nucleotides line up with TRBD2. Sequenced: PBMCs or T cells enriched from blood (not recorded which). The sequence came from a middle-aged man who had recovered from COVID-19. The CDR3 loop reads CASSLGGRAGETQYF. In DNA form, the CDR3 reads TGCGCCAGCAGCTTGGGTGGGAGGGCTGGAGAGACCCAGTACTTC.